This T cell receptor (beta chain) appears in the sequencing data of a study of T cell responses to AZD1222 COVID-19 vaccine. In germline, CDR1 is SEHNR, CDR2 FQNEAQ (reference sequence). J was trimmed by 6 bases and V by 4 bases; bases with no gene match: 11. The CDR3 loop spans 15 amino acids. Produced via immunoSEQ multiplex PCR; TCRdb's table is partial and in-frame only. Found here are about 120,000 clones, 87% of them singletons; the top ten hold approximately 12%. The sequence was obtained from an adult in good health. The V call is TRBV7-9, the J call TRBJ1-2; 7 bases agree with TRBD1. The sequences come from peripheral blood, collected on day 0 of AZD1222 vaccination. CDR3 DNA sequence: TGTGCCAGCAGCTCTTCGACAGGGCGAGGAGATGGCTACACCTTC. This translates into CASSSSTGRGDGYTF.